This T cell receptor (beta chain) was recovered during a study of vaccination effects on CD4 cells after COVID-19 (dated by TCRdb to between 2021 and 2022). For the wider study: Each participant got two doses of an mRNA SARS-CoV-2 vaccine, either BNT162b2 or mRNA-1273. A total of nine to ten COVID-19 convalescent patients and several SARS-CoV-2-naive healthy vaccine recipients were included in the full study. Pre-vaccine samples from a couple of convalescent patients were drawn 16 days and one week before the first dose, 142 and 148 days after COVID-19 diagnosis. Cultures from other donors in the study were sequenced using the Oncomine TCR Beta short-read assay on an Illumina iSeq 100. The study compared SARS-CoV-2 spike-specific CD4+ TCR repertoires before and after mRNA vaccination in COVID-19 convalescent patients and infection-naive vaccine recipients. Points the paper makes about the study in general: The study was limited by a small number of convalescent patients and lacked early post-infection timepoints. At late post-vaccination timepoints, both infection-induced and vaccine-induced clones showed marked clonal contraction, consistent with waning T cell responses. For convalescent patients, new clones induced by the vaccine made up most of the post-vaccine spike-reactive repertoire, and these new clones were largely distinct from the clones induced by infection.

Library construction relied on the immunoSEQ multiplex PCR assay. TCR beta CDR3 sequencing was performed on DNA from the cultured, isolated CD4+ T cells. As for how the authors treated the data: Non-productive TCR sequences were removed, reads were trimmed to the CDR3 region, and CDR3s of at least 7 amino acids were retained. The MANAFEST web app was used to pick out antigen-specific clonotypes by comparing their expansion in peptide wells with that in reference cultures. To count as positive, a clone had to show expansion at FDR<0.05 compared with the reference and with all other wells, an odds ratio above 5, and a frequency above 0.1% in two replicate wells. Clonotypes significantly expanded in SARS-CoV-2 spike wells and in at least one common cold coronavirus spike condition were defined as cross-reactive. CDR3 similarity was assessed by Levenshtein distance using the stringdist R package, and unrooted trees were constructed with ape in R 3.6.1. TCRdb retrieved this table from immuneACCESS and kept in-frame rearrangements only. Not all clones are present; in checked studies, unresolved V genes account for under half, and no reason is known for the remainder. For V, J and clone size, that table is used; D and trimming come from the DNA. For this sample the table gives some 35,000 clones, of which about 73% were detected only once. The biggest ten clones account for 17% of the sample.

The CDR3 sequence holds 13 residues, the cysteine and phenylalanine included. Just CDR3 DNA is preserved here, 39 bases in frame from base 1. CDR1 and CDR2 are drawn from the germline V gene: SGHTA, FQGTGA. Relative to germline, V is missing 2 bases and J is missing 6 bases, with 3 bases of the junction outside any gene match. The ViraFEST assay stimulated PBMC with viral peptide pools and then used TCR sequencing to identify antigen-specific CD4+ T cell clonotypes by expansion. After 10 to 11 days of culture, CD4+ T cells were isolated with the EasySep CD4+ T cell isolation kit. Convalescent patients had PCR-confirmed SARS-CoV-2 infection between March and December 2020, before Alpha, Beta and Delta variants emerged in the United States. Some 2 million PBMC per well were cultured in IMDM with about 4.5% human AB serum, roughly 10 IU/ml IL-2 and gentamicin, plus 10 ug/ml peptides. On days 3 and 7, half of the culture medium was replaced with fresh IL-2-containing medium. Each peptide stimulation condition was cultured in triplicate wells unless otherwise noted. PBMC were separated from whole blood using Ficoll-Paque Plus gradient centrifugation and were then either cryopreserved at -140C or used fresh. The overlapping peptide pools covered the spike proteins of SARS-CoV-2 and of the common cold coronaviruses HCoV-NL63, HCoV-OC43 and HCoV-229E. The QIAamp micro DNA kit was used to extract genomic DNA from the cultured CD4+ T cells.

Points on this clone: What antigen it recognizes has not been identified. One base away there is no much larger clone; base qualities are not given.

The chain employs TRBV7-3 and TRBJ1-1, with 7 bases aligning to TRBD1. The sequencing here drew on CD4+ T cells from PBMCs cultured with HCoV-NL63 spike peptides, taken before COVID-19 vaccination. The intended sense of this specimen's cell subset or site label: HCoV-NL63 spike overlapping peptide pool stimulation. The sequence came from a human donor who had a prior SARS-CoV-2 infection. CDR3 reads: CASSLFGQAEAFF. The DNA reads TGTGCCAGCAGCTTATTTGGACAGGCTGAAGCTTTCTTT.